This is a list of T cell receptor beta chains from one sample in a study of blood T cell repertoires in COVID-19. Here immunoSEQ multiplex PCR was the method, and the copy in TCRdb shows in-frame clones only, minus some. This sample yields 200,000 to 250,000 clones, of which around 83% are seen a single time; over 10% belongs to the top ten. The material sequenced was peripheral blood. These receptors were collected from a human donor in a cohort sampled during active COVID-19. Each CDR3 is given with its conserved first and last residue. D genes are given only for firm matches. Clone size is stated in some rows and not others, as once, few, many or a class when expanded.

>.|.|TRBV20-1|TRBJ1-2
CSASLPTLGYTF
TGCAGTGCTAGTCTCCCGACTCTAGGCTACACCTTC
>TRBD1|.|TRBV28|TRBJ1-6
CASSPTDRGRYSPLHF
TGTGCCAGCAGTCCGACGGACAGGGGGCGGTATTCACCCCTCCACTTT
>.|.|TRBV14|TRBJ2-7
CASSQWPRNPPDEQYF
TGTGCCAGCAGCCAATGGCCGCGGAATCCCCCCGACGAGCAGTACTTC
>TRBD1|.|TRBV28|TRBJ1-2
CASSDRTGSNYGYTF
TGTGCCAGCAGTGACCGGACAGGCTCTAACTATGGCTACACCTTC
>.|.|TRBV28|TRBJ1-5
CASSSWEGGHIYSNQPQHF
TGTGCCAGCAGTTCCTGGGAGGGGGGCCATATATATAGCAATCAGCCCCAGCATTTT
>TRBD1|few|TRBV6-1|TRBJ2-4
CASSAQLGTGKNIQYF
TGTGCCAGCAGTGCGCAACTTGGGACAGGGAAAAACATTCAGTACTTC
>.|.|TRBV28|TRBJ2-7
CASSFESPPYEQYF
TGTGCCAGCAGTTTTGAGAGCCCCCCCTACGAGCAGTACTTC
>TRBD1|.|TRBV28|TRBJ1-3
CASNPQGAGGNTIYF
TGTGCCAGCAACCCACAGGGGGCCGGTGGAAACACCATATATTTT
>TRBD1|.|TRBV5-5|TRBJ1-2
CASSVGQTLLGYTF
TGTGCCAGCAGCGTGGGACAGACCCTGTTGGGCTACACCTTC
>.|.|TRBV5-4|TRBJ1-6
CASGKTQEPGSLHF
TGTGCCAGCGGCAAGACACAGGAGCCCGGGTCCCTCCACTTT
>TRBD1|.|TRBV6-6|TRBJ1-1
CASRHRGDTEAFF
TGTGCCAGCAGACACAGGGGTGACACTGAAGCTTTCTTT